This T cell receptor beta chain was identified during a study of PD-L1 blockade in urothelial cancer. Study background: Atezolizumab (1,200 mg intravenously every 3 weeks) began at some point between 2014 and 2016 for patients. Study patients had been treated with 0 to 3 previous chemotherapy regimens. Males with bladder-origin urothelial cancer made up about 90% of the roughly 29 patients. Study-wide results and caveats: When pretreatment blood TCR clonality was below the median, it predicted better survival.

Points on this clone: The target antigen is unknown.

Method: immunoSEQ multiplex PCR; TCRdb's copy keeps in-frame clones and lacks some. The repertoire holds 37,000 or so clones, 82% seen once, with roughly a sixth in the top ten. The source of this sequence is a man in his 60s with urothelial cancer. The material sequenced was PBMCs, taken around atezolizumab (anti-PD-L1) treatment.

In DNA, the CDR3 is TGTGCCAGCAGTTCAGGGGCGGTAGGGGGCTACACCTTC. This codes for CASSSGAVGGYTF. The gene calls are TRBV28 and TRBJ1-2; D is perhaps TRBD1 (6 bases). The V end was cut by 4 bases, the J end by 8 bases, with 14 bases between. CDR3 length: 13 amino acids. CDR1 and CDR2 (germline): MDHEN, SYDVKM.